One sample yielded the 22 T cell receptor beta chains listed below, sequenced in a study of blood T cells in healthy people across ages. For the second PCR, which ran for roughly 6 to 12 cycles, a sample-barcoded 5' primer and a J-beta primer mix were used. TCRdb re-called the 5' RACE reads with MiXCR, one entry per CDR3 protein. The table lists 800,000 to 1,000,000 distinct CDR3 sequences, about 48% of them singletons, with about an eighth in the top ten. Sequencing was done on a sample of blood. The receptors shown here come from a man between 25 and 39 years old in good health.

The chain couples TRBV27 to TRBJ2-3, with 11 bases that match TRBD2. Germline V CDR1 and CDR2: MNHEY, SMNVEV (reference sequence). V shed 7 bases and J 2 bases; nucleotides not matched to a gene: 5. The CDR3 covers 15 residues. The CDR3 sequence is CASKLAGGFTDTQYF. The CDR3 DNA reads as TGTGCCAGCAAATTAGCGGGGGGGTTCACAGATACGCAGTATTTT.

About this clonotype: One base away lies a much larger clone, so this may be a sequencing read error. V gene TRBV4-1 combines with J gene TRBJ2-2; TRBD1 might be the D (6 bases). Germline CDR1 MGHRA, CDR2 YSYEKL. This CDR3 is built from 16 residues. The CDR3 loop reads CAGSSPGHKNTGELFF. The CDR3, as DNA: TGCGCCGGCAGTTCTCCGGGACATAAGAACACCGGGGAGCTGTTTTTT.

The V call is TRBV7-9, the J call TRBJ2-7; D gene uncertain. The CDR3 length is 12 residues. V lost 0 bases and J 8 bases, leaving 8 bases between the germline ends. The germline gives CDR1 SEHNR, CDR2 FQNEAQ (reference sequence). The CDR3 DNA sequence: TGTGCCAGCAGCTTAGCATCGGCCCAGCAGTACTTC. Its translation: CASSLASAQQYF.

The V call is TRBV10-3, the J call TRBJ2-3; D is ambiguous. CDR1 ENHRY and CDR2 SYGVKD come from the germline V gene. The CDR3 covers 11 residues. V lost 9 bases and J 0 bases, leaving 4 bases between the germline ends. CDR3 sequence reads: CAITSTDTQYF. The CDR3 DNA sequence: TGTGCCATTACAAGCACAGATACGCAGTATTTT.

This chain connects TRBV27 to TRBJ2-2, with D possibly called TRBD1 or TRBD2 (5 bases each). There are 15 residues in the CDR3. V lost 1 base to trimming and J lost 4 bases, with 10 bases between them. Looked up from germline, CDR1 is MNHEY and CDR2 is SMNVEV (reference sequence). In nucleotides, the CDR3 is TGTGCCAGCAGTTTATTGGGACGTGGCACCGGGGAGCTGTTTTTT. Its protein product is CASSLLGRGTGELFF.

V gene TRBV5-5 combines with J gene TRBJ2-1; 9 positions agree with TRBD1. The germline gives CDR1 SGHKS, CDR2 YYEKEE (reference sequence). The CDR3 runs 16 residues. Unmatched junction bases numbered 14, after V lost 4 bases and J lost 9 bases. CDR3 sequence: CASSRDPGQGTAEQFF. CDR3 sequence (DNA): TGTGCCAGCAGCCGGGACCCGGGACAGGGAACGGCTGAGCAGTTCTTC.

This clonotype was counted between two and nine times. The chain links TRBV7-9 to TRBJ2-3; D is ambiguous. Germline V gene lookup returns CDR1 SEHNR and CDR2 FQNEAQ (reference sequence). Trimming removed 1 base from V and 3 bases from J, with 11 bases in between. The CDR3 is 15 residues long. This CDR3 is CASSLVTLGTDTQYF. CDR3 coding DNA: TGTGCCAGCAGCTTAGTAACCCTGGGGACAGATACGCAGTATTTT.

This clonotype was recorded once. Germline and junction disagree at one end, which may indicate a read error. This chain links TRBV6-6 with TRBJ2-1; 10 positions agree with TRBD2. CDR1 and CDR2 from the germline V gene are MNHNY and SVGAGI (reference sequence). CDR3 length: 15 amino acids. In DNA form, the CDR3 reads TGTGCCAGCAGCCTAAGCGGGGGGGCCCACAAGGAGCAGTTCTTC. This codes for CASSLSGGAHKEQFF.

This clonotype was observed a few times. The chain uses TRBV11-1 and TRBJ2-3, with D hard to call. Germline-derived CDR1 and CDR2 are SGHAT and FQDESV (reference sequence). Trimming stripped 6 bases from V and 3 bases from J, with 22 bases between. The CDR3 covers 17 residues. Here the CDR3 reads CASSFKGTSAGTDTQYF. In DNA, the CDR3 is TGTGCCAGCAGTTTTAAAGGTACCTCGGCAGGTACAGATACGCAGTATTTT.

The chain has TRBV7-2 and TRBJ2-7; D call uncertain. There are 15 residues in the CDR3. Trimming cost V 2 bases and J 2 bases, with 13 bases left between them. The V gene's germline CDR1 is SGHTA and CDR2 FQGNSA. CDR3 protein: CASSLNSAATYEQYF. In DNA form, the CDR3 reads TGTGCCAGCAGCTTAAATTCCGCCGCAACCTACGAGCAGTACTTC.

This clonotype appeared many times. The chain recombines TRBV2 with TRBJ2-3; the D is unclear. The V gene's germline CDR1 is SNHLY and CDR2 FYNNEI. V was shortened by 5 bases and J by 1 base, with 13 bases between the two germline ends. The CDR3 extends over 15 amino acids. CDR3 DNA: TGTGCCAGCAGTTCAAGTGGGGTTGGCACAGATACGCAGTATTTT. Residues: CASSSSGVGTDTQYF.

This chain joins TRBV7-2 and TRBJ2-1; either TRBD1 or TRBD2 may supply D (6 bases each). CDR1 is SGHTA, CDR2 FQGNSA, per germline. The CDR3 is 16 amino acids. The V end lost 1 base, the J end lost 10 bases, and 20 bases lay between the germline ends. CDR3 amino acids: CASSLVGGRSSYEQFF. CDR3 sequence (DNA): TGTGCCAGCAGCTTAGTAGGGGGGAGGAGCTCCTACGAGCAGTTCTTC.

V usage is TRBV13 and J usage is TRBJ1-2, with 10 bases that match TRBD1. Germline V gene lookup returns CDR1 PRHDT and CDR2 FYEKMQ (reference sequence). J lost 7 bases, V lost 4 bases, and 9 bases had no gene match. CDR3 length equals 15 residues. DNA for the CDR3: TGTGCCAGCAGCTCTAATCCGGGACAGGGGTGTGGCTACACCTTC. This codes for CASSSNPGQGCGYTF. Looking up the rest from reference TRBV13 and TRBJ1-2 gives the full variable domain: AAGVIQSPRHLIKEKRETATLKCYPIPRHDTVYWYQQGPGQDPQFLISFYEKMQSDKGSIPDRFSAQQFSDYHSELNMSSLELGDSALYFCASSSNPGQGCGYTFGSGTRLTVV.

The chain links TRBV9 to TRBJ2-5; D not resolved. This CDR3 region has 15 residues. Germline V gene sequence: CDR1 SGDLS, CDR2 YYNGEE. V lost 3 bases, J lost 5 bases, and 17 bases lay in between. CDR3 DNA sequence: TGTGCCAGCAGCGCCGACCCTTCCTCGTGGGAGACCCAGTACTTC. Translation gives CASSADPSSWETQYF.

In its sample, this clonotype was seen many times. The V gene is TRBV5-1, the J gene TRBJ2-7, with D unresolved. Trimming left V 4 bases short and J 0 bases short, with 8 bases between. CDR3 length: 13 amino acids. From germline, CDR1 is SGHRS and CDR2 YFSETQ. CDR3 in amino acids: CASSPFGSYEQYF. CDR3 coding DNA: TGCGCCAGCAGCCCCTTTGGCTCCTACGAGCAGTACTTC. Together with reference TRBV5-1 and TRBJ2-7, the CDR3 gives the full variable domain: KAGVTQTPRYLIKTRGQQVTLSCSPISGHRSVSWYQQTPGQGLQFLFEYFSETQRNKGNFPGRFSGRQFSNSRSEMNVSTLELGDSALYLCASSPFGSYEQYFGPGTRLTVT.

This chain uses TRBV7-2 with TRBJ2-3, with 11 bases fitting TRBD2. The CDR3 runs to 17 residues. CDR1 SGHTA and CDR2 FQGNSA come from the germline V gene. Trimming took 5 bases from V and 6 from J; bases not matched to a gene: 13. The CDR3 nucleotides are TGTGCCAGCAGCCCAAGGACTAGCGGGTCCTGGTGGGATACGCAGTATTTT. Translation gives CASSPRTSGSWWDTQYF.

This chain links TRBV9 with TRBJ2-3; 8 nucleotides align to TRBD1. CDR1 is SGDLS and CDR2 is YYNGEE in the germline V gene. The length of the CDR3 is 15 residues. V gave up 3 bases and J gave up 2 bases; unmatched junction bases: 5. The CDR3, as DNA: TGTGCCAGCAGCGCAGACCAGGGGGCCACAGATACGCAGTATTTT. Translating gives CASSADQGATDTQYF.

This rearrangement joins TRBV20-1 to TRBJ2-7; TRBD1 agrees at 8 bases. The CDR3 is made up of 16 amino acids. CDR1 DFQATT and CDR2 SNEGSKA come from the germline V gene (reference sequence). Unmatched junction bases numbered 9, after V lost 0 bases and J lost 2 bases. As DNA, the CDR3 is TGCAGTGCTAGAGATCAGGGGGCATCTCTTACCTACGAGCAGTACTTC. It codes for CSARDQGASLTYEQYF.

CDR3 coding DNA: TGTGCCAGCAGTTCGTCAGGGTGGGGAGATACGCAGTATTTT. This codes for CASSSSGWGDTQYF. The chain combines TRBV6-2 or TRBV6-3 with TRBJ2-3, with a tentative D call TRBD1 (5 bases). The CDR3 consists of 14 residues. Germline V gives CDR1 MNHEY, CDR2 SVGEGT. V was shortened by 4 bases and J by 5 bases, with 13 bases between the two germline ends.

This clonotype was counted at least ten times. This chain connects TRBV10-3 to TRBJ2-1; D assignment may be TRBD1 or TRBD2 (5 bases each). V lost 5 bases and J 7 bases, leaving 15 bases between the germline ends. From germline, CDR1 is ENHRY and CDR2 SYGVKD. The CDR3 extends over 14 amino acids. In DNA, the CDR3 is TGTGCCATCAGTACGGGACCAGACGCGAATGAGCAGTTCTTC. Protein: CAISTGPDANEQFF.

The V and J genes are TRBV6-2 or TRBV6-3 and TRBJ2-1, with D perhaps TRBD1 (5 bases). With 5 bases removed from V and 0 bases from J, the gap between germline ends came to 17 bases. Germline V gene lookup returns CDR1 MNHEY and CDR2 SVGEGT. The CDR3 consists of 17 residues. The CDR3 DNA is TGTGCCAGCAGTGCCCCCAGGGCCACGAGCTCCTACAATGAGCAGTTCTTC. Encoded protein: CASSAPRATSSYNEQFF.

This clonotype has a handful of counts. The chain combines TRBV24-1 with TRBJ2-1; D perhaps matches TRBD2 (6 bases). V was clipped by 1 base and J by 9 bases, with 21 bases between them. This CDR3 is 17 amino acids long. Germline V gene sequence: CDR1 KGHDR, CDR2 SFDVKD. As DNA, the CDR3 is TGTGCCACCAGTGATTTAGGCGGAACTAGCCTCCCTGGTGAGCAGTTCTTC. Translated: CATSDLGGTSLPGEQFF.